This T cell receptor (beta chain) was documented in a study of blood T cells in healthy people across ages. Study-level findings and limits: Naive CD4+ cells and diversity were both higher in long-lived donors than in aged donors.

On this clonotype: Its target is unknown.

For the second PCR, which ran for about 7 to 11 cycles, a sample-barcoded 5' primer and a J-beta primer mix were used. TCRdb used MiXCR to reprocess the 5' RACE reads, holding one entry per CDR3 protein. The sample lists about 640,000 distinct CDR3 sequences, roughly 50% seen once, with over 35% in the top ten. The CDR3 sequence is 16 residues long. Germline V gene lookup returns CDR1 LGHDT and CDR2 YNNKEL (reference sequence). Material: blood. The genes are TRBV3-1 and TRBJ2-7, with a weak D call TRBD1 (5 bases). The end of the DNA fits TRBJ2-5 better, so the J call may be wrong. The sequence was collected from a man in his 60s in good health. CDR3 DNA sequence: TGTGCCAGCAGCCAAGCAGATGGCAGGGTAAGAGAGACCCAGTACTTC. Translation: CASSQADGRVRETQYF.